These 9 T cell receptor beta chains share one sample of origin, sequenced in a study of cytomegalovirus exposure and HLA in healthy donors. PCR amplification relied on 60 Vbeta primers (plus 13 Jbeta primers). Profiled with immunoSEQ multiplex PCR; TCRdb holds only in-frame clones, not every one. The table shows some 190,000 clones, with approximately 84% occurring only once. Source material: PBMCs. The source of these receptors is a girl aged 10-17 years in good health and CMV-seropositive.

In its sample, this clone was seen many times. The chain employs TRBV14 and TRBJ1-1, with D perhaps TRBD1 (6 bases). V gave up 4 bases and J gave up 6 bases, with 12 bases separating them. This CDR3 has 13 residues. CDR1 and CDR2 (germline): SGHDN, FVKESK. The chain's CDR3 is CASSLTGIAEAFF. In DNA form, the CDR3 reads TGTGCCAGCAGCCTCACAGGGATCGCTGAAGCTTTCTTT.

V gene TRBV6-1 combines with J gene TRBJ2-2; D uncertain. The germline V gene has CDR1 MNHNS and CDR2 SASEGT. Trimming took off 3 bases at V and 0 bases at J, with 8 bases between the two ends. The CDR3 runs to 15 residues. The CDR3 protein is CASSEPGTNTGELFF. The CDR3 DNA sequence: TGTGCCAGCAGTGAGCCAGGCACGAACACCGGGGAGCTGTTTTTT.

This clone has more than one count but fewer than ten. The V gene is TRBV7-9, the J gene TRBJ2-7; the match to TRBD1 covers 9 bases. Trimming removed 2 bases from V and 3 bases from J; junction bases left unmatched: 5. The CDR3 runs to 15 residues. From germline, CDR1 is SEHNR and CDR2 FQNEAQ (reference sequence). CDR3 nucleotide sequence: TGTGCCAGCAGCTTAAGCACAGGGGGCTGCTACGAGCAGTACTTC. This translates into CASSLSTGGCYEQYF.

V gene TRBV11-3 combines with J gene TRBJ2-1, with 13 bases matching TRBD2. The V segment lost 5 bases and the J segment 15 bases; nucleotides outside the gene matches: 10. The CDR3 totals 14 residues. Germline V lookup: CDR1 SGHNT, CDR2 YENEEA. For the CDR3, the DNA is TGTGCCAGCAGCGCCGGACTAGCGGGGGCCGCGGCGTTCTTC. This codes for CASSAGLAGAAAFF.

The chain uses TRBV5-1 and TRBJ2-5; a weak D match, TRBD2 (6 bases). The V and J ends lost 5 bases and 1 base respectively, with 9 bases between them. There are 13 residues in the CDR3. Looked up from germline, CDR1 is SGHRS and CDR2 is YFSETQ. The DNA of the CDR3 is TGCGCCAGCAGGGCGGGGCCCCAAGAGACCCAGTACTTC. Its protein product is CASRAGPQETQYF.

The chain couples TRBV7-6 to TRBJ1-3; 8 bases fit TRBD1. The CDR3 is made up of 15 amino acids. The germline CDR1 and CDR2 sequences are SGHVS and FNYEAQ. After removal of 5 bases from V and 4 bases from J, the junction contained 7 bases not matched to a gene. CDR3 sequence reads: CASSIGTGLGNTIYF. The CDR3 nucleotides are TGTGCCAGCAGCATCGGGACAGGATTAGGAAACACCATATATTTT.

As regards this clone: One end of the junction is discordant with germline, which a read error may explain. The chain's CDR3 is CASSLESTSGRVDEQFF. The CDR3, as DNA: TGTGCTAGCAGCTTAGAATCGACTAGCGGGAGAGTGGATGAGCAGTTCTTC. The chain recombines TRBV7-7 with TRBJ2-1, with 12 bases fitting TRBD2. Germline V gives CDR1 SSHAT, CDR2 FNYEAQ (reference sequence). The CDR3 extends over 17 amino acids.

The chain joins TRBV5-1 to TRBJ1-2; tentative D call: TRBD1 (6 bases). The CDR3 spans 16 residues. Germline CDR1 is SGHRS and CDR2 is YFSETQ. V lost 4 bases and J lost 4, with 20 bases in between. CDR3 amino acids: CASSTGGRENFYGYTF. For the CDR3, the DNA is TGCGCCAGCAGCACTGGGGGCAGGGAAAACTTCTATGGCTACACCTTC.

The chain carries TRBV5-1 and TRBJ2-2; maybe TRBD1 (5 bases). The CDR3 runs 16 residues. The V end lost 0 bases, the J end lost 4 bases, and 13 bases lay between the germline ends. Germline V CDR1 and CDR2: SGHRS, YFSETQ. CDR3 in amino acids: CASSLEGVRGTGELFF. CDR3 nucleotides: TGCGCCAGCAGCTTGGAAGGGGTCCGAGGCACCGGGGAGCTGTTTTTT. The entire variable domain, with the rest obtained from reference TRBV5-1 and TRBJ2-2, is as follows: KAGVTQTPRYLIKTRGQQVTLSCSPISGHRSVSWYQQTPGQGLQFLFEYFSETQRNKGNFPGRFSGRQFSNSRSEMNVSTLELGDSALYLCASSLEGVRGTGELFFGEGSRLTVL.